Sequencing of this T cell receptor (beta chain) was carried out in a study of blood T cell repertoires in COVID-19. The repertoire was sequenced with immunoSEQ multiplex PCR; TCRdb's copy has only in-frame clones and lacks some. The repertoire includes some 350,000 clones, about 87% of them detected once, and roughly 6.3% sits in the top ten. This clone showed up just once. The CDR3 consists of 17 residues. CDR1 and CDR2 from the germline V gene are MNHNY and SVGAGI (reference sequence). V dropped 5 bases and J dropped 1; count of bases not matched to a gene: 11. The chain employs TRBV6-6 and TRBJ1-5; the match to TRBD1 covers 7 bases. Sequenced material: peripheral blood. The sequence was obtained from a woman between 50 and 59 years old with COVID-19, enrolled during active disease. This CDR3 reads CASSRYPTGWSNQPQHF. The CDR3 nucleotides are TGTGCCAGCAGTCGATACCCGACAGGGTGGAGCAATCAGCCCCAGCATTTT.